A single sample gave rise to the 14 T cell receptor beta chains below, sequenced in a study of blood T cell repertoires in COVID-19. Data came from immunoSEQ multiplex PCR; TCRdb stores just in-frame clones and leaves some out. The data show about 190,000 clones, with 70% to 80% seen just once and about 13% held by the top ten. Sequencing was done on a sample of peripheral blood. The source of these receptors is a man aged 50 to 59 who had recovered from COVID-19.

This clone was seen more than once but under ten times. The gene calls are TRBV28 and TRBJ2-1; D may be TRBD2 (6 bases). V lost 2 bases and J 7 bases, leaving 12 bases between the germline ends. The CDR3 loop spans 14 amino acids. Germline V gene lookup returns CDR1 MDHEN and CDR2 SYDVKM. CDR3 DNA sequence: TGTGCCAGCAGTTTAATAGCGGAAACTAATGAGCAGTTCTTC. Translation gives CASSLIAETNEQFF.

V is TRBV6-4 and J is TRBJ2-3, with a possible D match to TRBD1 (6 bases). CDR3 length: 15 residues. V was clipped by 11 bases and J by 3 bases, with 21 bases between them. Germline-derived CDR1 and CDR2 are MRHNA and SNTAGT. The CDR3 protein is CADRPRTCLTDTQYF. The CDR3 DNA is TGTGCCGACAGGCCCAGGACTTGCCTAACAGATACGCAGTATTTT.

The V gene is TRBV11-3, the J gene TRBJ1-1, with TRBD1 matching over 9 bases. The CDR3 is 14 amino acids. Germline V gives CDR1 SGHNT, CDR2 YENEEA. Trimming removed 4 bases from V and 5 bases from J; junction bases left unmatched: 5. CDR3 in amino acids: CASSSQGAKTEAFF. CDR3 DNA sequence: TGTGCCAGCAGCTCACAGGGGGCGAAGACTGAAGCTTTCTTT.

For the CDR3, the DNA is TGCGCCAGCAGCCAAGTCGGTAGCGGGGGTTACAATGAGCAGTTCTTC. It is translated as CASSQVGSGGYNEQFF. The chain has TRBV4-1 and TRBJ2-1; 9 bases are a match to TRBD2. The CDR3 spans 16 residues. Losses at the gene ends were 1 base for V and 4 bases for J; bases not matched to a gene: 5. Germline assignment: CDR1 MGHRA and CDR2 YSYEKL.

The genes are TRBV30 and TRBJ2-5; 13 nucleotides agree with TRBD2. Trimming took 4 bases from V and 5 from J; bases not matched to a gene: 10. Looked up from germline, CDR1 is GTSNPN and CDR2 is SVGIG (reference sequence). The CDR3 has 16 residues. DNA of the CDR3: TGTGCCTGGAACAGACTAGCGGGAGGTATTGGGGAGACCCAGTACTTC. As protein: CAWNRLAGGIGETQYF.

This chain uses TRBV18 with TRBJ1-4; a weak D match, TRBD1 (5 bases). The CDR3 length is 15 residues. CDR1 is KGHSH, CDR2 LQKENI, per germline. Trimming pared 5 bases from V and 0 bases from J, leaving 10 bases between. The CDR3 reads CASSESGTTNEKLFF. For the CDR3, the DNA is TGTGCCAGCTCAGAGTCAGGGACAACTAATGAAAAACTGTTTTTT.

Points on this clone: The identical CDR3 is also encoded by other nucleotide sequences in the sample. This chain connects TRBV5-1 to TRBJ2-7; D remains ambiguous. V lost 4 bases to trimming and J lost 3 bases, with 11 bases between them. The CDR3 length is 13 residues. CDR1 and CDR2 (germline): SGHRS, YFSETQ. The CDR3 DNA sequence: TGCGCCAGCAGCCCCTCGGGTGTCTACGAGCAGTACTTC. Its translation is CASSPSGVYEQYF.

The rearrangement uses TRBV4-1 and TRBJ2-7; TRBD1 aligns across 9 bases. This CDR3 has 17 amino acids. V dropped 2 bases and J dropped 5; count of bases not matched to a gene: 13. From germline, CDR1 is MGHRA and CDR2 YSYEKL. The CDR3 region is CASSQKLGTGSIDEQYF. The CDR3 coding sequence is TGCGCCAGCAGCCAAAAATTGGGGACAGGGAGTATCGACGAGCAGTACTTC.

Only one count was recorded for this clone. J is TRBJ2-5 and V is TRBV30; 10 bases fit TRBD1. V lost 0 bases to trimming and J lost 5 bases; unmatched junction nucleotides: 6. CDR1 and CDR2 from the germline V gene are GTSNPN and SVGIG (reference sequence). The CDR3 consists of 15 residues. As DNA, the CDR3 is TGTGCCTGGAGTGTACTGGGACAGGGGATGGAGACCCAGTACTTC. Protein: CAWSVLGQGMETQYF.

The V gene is TRBV6-4, the J gene TRBJ2-1; the D gene is possibly TRBD2 (6 bases). The CDR3 consists of 15 residues. Germline-derived CDR1 and CDR2 are MRHNA and SNTAGT. V lost 4 bases and J lost 8, with 18 bases in between. CDR3 residues: CASSASDNRFDEQFF. The CDR3 DNA follows: TGTGCCAGCAGTGCTAGCGACAACAGATTCGATGAGCAGTTCTTC.

This clone was found once. The rearrangement joins TRBV6-6 to TRBJ2-3, with TRBD1 as a possible D gene (6 bases). CDR3 size: 15 residues. Germline assignment: CDR1 MNHNY and CDR2 SVGAGI (reference sequence). Trimming left V 7 bases short and J 2 bases short, with 16 bases between. The CDR3 sequence is CASTNRDTNTDTQYF. CDR3 sequence (DNA): TGTGCCAGCACGAACCGGGACACTAACACAGATACGCAGTATTTT.

The chain couples TRBV18 to TRBJ1-1; possible D gene TRBD1, 6 bases. The CDR3 covers 14 residues. V gave up 5 bases and J gave up 4 bases, with 14 bases separating them. Germline CDR1 and CDR2: KGHSH and LQKENI. CDR3 sequence: CASSYRDRGTEAFF. CDR3 DNA sequence: TGTGCCAGCTCATACAGGGACCGGGGCACTGAAGCTTTCTTT.

The chain couples TRBV19 to TRBJ1-1; TRBD1 might be the D (6 bases). The CDR3 loop spans 15 amino acids. V was clipped by 0 bases and J by 5 bases, with 13 bases between them. Germline V gives CDR1 LNHDA, CDR2 SQIVND (reference sequence). The DNA for the CDR3 is TGTGCCAGTAGTATAGATCAGGGGTTAGGAACTGAAGCTTTCTTT. Translated, it gives CASSIDQGLGTEAFF.

This clone was found a few times. This chain links TRBV5-6 with TRBJ1-1; TRBD1 might be the D (6 bases). The CDR3 totals 14 residues. The V gene lost 4 bases and the J gene lost 1 base, with 11 bases spanning the gap. Germline V gene lookup returns CDR1 SGHDT and CDR2 YYEEEE. CDR3 nucleotides: TGTGCCAGCAGCGATAGCAGGGGGAACACTGAAGCTTTCTTT. Translated, it gives CASSDSRGNTEAFF.